The present TCR beta chain was sequenced within a study of OX40 agonist ivuxolimab in advanced cancers. Overall study context: Patients undergoing dose escalation presented with hepatocellular carcinoma, melanoma, renal cell or head and neck cancer.

TCRdb's copy holds only in-frame clones and misses some; the assay was immunoSEQ multiplex PCR. The sample holds around 67,000 clones, roughly 84% seen once. Of note for this clone: The antigen remains unidentified.

Germline-derived CDR1 and CDR2 are SGHRS and YFSETQ. V lost 5 bases, J lost 3 bases, and 14 bases lay in between. The CDR3 totals 14 residues. General observations from the study: Partial responders treated at 0.1-3.0 mg/kg exhibited clonal expansion among the lowest measured.

The source was CD4+ or CD8+ T cells sorted from blood, collected in a trial of the OX40 agonist ivuxolimab. V is TRBV5-1 and J is TRBJ1-2; TRBD1 is a possible D gene (5 bases). The sequence came from an adult with an advanced solid tumor such as melanoma, head and neck, liver or kidney cancer. The CDR3: CASSHQGVDYGYTF. CDR3 nucleotides: TGCGCCAGCAGTCACCAGGGTGTTGACTATGGCTACACCTTC.